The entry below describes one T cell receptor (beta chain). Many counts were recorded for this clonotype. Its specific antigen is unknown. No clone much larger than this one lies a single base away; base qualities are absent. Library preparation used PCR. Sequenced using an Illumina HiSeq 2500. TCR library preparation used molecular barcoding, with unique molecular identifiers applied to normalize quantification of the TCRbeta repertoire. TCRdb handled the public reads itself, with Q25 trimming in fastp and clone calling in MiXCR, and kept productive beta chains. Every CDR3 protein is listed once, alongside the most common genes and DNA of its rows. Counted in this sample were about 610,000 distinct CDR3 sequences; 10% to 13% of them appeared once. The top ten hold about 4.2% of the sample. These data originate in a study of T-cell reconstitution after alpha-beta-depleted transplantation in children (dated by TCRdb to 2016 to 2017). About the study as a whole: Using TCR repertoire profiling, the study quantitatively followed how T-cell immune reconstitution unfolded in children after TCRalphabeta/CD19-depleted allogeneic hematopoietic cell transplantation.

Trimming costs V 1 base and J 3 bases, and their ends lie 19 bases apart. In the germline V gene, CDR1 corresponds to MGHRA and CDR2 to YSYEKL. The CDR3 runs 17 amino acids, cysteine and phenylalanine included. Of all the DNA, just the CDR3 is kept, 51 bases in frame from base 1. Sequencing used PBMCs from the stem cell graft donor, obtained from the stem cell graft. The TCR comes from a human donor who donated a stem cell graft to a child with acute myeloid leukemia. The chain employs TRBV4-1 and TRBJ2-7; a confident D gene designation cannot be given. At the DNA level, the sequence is TGCGCCAGCAGCCAAGCTAATGACGGATCACAAGTCTACGAGCAGTACTTC. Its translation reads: CASSQANDGSQVYEQYF.